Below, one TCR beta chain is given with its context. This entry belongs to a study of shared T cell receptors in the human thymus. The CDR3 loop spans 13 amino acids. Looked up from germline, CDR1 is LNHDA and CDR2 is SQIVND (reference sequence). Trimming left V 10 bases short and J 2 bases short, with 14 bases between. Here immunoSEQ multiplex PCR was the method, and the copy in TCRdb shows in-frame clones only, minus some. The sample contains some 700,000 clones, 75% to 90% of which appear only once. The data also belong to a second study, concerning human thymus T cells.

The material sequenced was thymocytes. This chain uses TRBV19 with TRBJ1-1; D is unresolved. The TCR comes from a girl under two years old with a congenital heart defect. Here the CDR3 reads CATSPGLNTEAFF. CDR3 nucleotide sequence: TGTGCCACTTCCCCGGGATTAAACACTGAAGCTTTCTTT.